This T cell receptor (beta chain) was sequenced in a study of OX40 agonist ivuxolimab in advanced cancers. Germline values: CDR1 SGHTA, CDR2 FQGNSA. Trimming removed 4 bases at V and 3 bases at J, with 10 bases between. This CDR3 is 14 amino acids long. Sequenced by immunoSEQ multiplex PCR; TCRdb stores in-frame clones only, minus some. The sample has about 84,000 clones, approximately 95% seen once; the top ten hold approximately 10%. Autoimmune disease history or systemic immunosuppression meant exclusion. The chain employs TRBV7-2 and TRBJ1-3; maybe TRBD1 (6 bases). The receptor comes from an adult with an advanced solid tumor such as melanoma, head and neck, liver or kidney cancer. Material: CD4+ or CD8+ T cells sorted from blood, obtained in a trial of the OX40 agonist ivuxolimab. In DNA form, the CDR3 reads TGTGCCAGCAGCTCGACAGGTGGTGGAAACACCATATATTTT. Its translation is CASSSTGGGNTIYF.